This TCR beta chain was identified during a study of beta chain features in type 1 diabetes. Across the study: Patients looked much like healthy donors when it came to age, gender and cell yields. Study outcomes and limitations: Type 1 diabetes patients had TCRB CDR3s that were shorter (moderately but significantly so) in all four CD4+ subsets.

This clone has only a few counts. Antigen unknown. Expressed TCRB transcripts were sequenced after all isolated RNA was converted to cDNA. Here immunoSEQ multiplex PCR was the method, and the copy in TCRdb shows in-frame clones only, minus some. The sample lists some 350,000 clones; roughly 14% were seen once. V was clipped by 5 bases and J by 2 bases, with 16 bases between them. Germline CDR1 is SGHTA and CDR2 is FQGNSA. There are 15 residues in the CDR3. This TCR was recovered from a woman aged 18-35 years with type 1 diabetes. The V and J genes are TRBV7-2 and TRBJ2-7; TRBD2 might be the D (6 bases). The sequenced sample consisted of naive CD4+ T cells from blood. Here the CDR3 reads CASSGERRGTYEQYF. CDR3 in DNA: TGTGCCAGCAGCGGGGAGCGGCGGGGCACCTACGAGCAGTACTTC.